One and the same sample provided the 18 T cell receptor beta chains below, sequenced in a study of blood T cell repertoires in COVID-19. Assay: immunoSEQ multiplex PCR; the TCRdb copy retains only in-frame clones and omits some. The sample lists 200,000 to 250,000 clones; roughly 90% were seen once. Input material: PBMCs or T cells enriched from blood (not recorded which). These receptors originate from a man aged 25 to 40 who had been exposed to COVID-19.

This sequence joins TRBV3-1 (or the pseudogene TRBV3-2) and TRBJ1-1; 8 bases map to TRBD1. The germline V gene encodes CDR1 LGHDT and CDR2 YNNKEL (reference sequence). The V gene end was trimmed by 6 bases and the J gene end by 0 bases; junction bases not matched to a gene: 6. The CDR3 runs 15 residues. CDR3 bases: TGTGCCAGCAGTCGGGACAGGTTAATGAACACTGAAGCTTTCTTT. Translating gives CASSRDRLMNTEAFF.

This clone was observed once. The V call is TRBV3-1 (or the pseudogene TRBV3-2), the J call TRBJ1-5; a possible D gene is TRBD1 (6 bases). The germline gives CDR1 LGHDT, CDR2 YNNKEL (reference sequence). With 1 base removed from V and 6 bases from J, the gap between germline ends came to 13 bases. This CDR3 has 15 amino acids. The CDR3 nucleotides read TGTGCCAGCAGCCAAGCGGGGGGGGCGGGTCAGCCCCAGCATTTT. Protein product: CASSQAGGAGQPQHF.

The V call is TRBV5-1, the J call TRBJ1-5, with D hard to call. This CDR3 has 12 residues. The germline gives CDR1 SGHRS, CDR2 YFSETQ. V was shortened by 3 bases and J by 5 bases, with 6 bases between the two germline ends. CDR3 amino acids: CASSSYYQPQHF. The DNA for the CDR3 is TGCGCCAGCAGCTCCTACTATCAGCCCCAGCATTTT.

V and J are TRBV30 and TRBJ1-2; D call uncertain. This CDR3 contains 12 residues. Germline V gene sequence: CDR1 GTSNPN, CDR2 SVGIG (reference sequence). Trimming cost V 4 bases and J 8 bases, with 14 bases left between them. CDR3 nucleotides: TGTGCCTGGACCGGGGTCCGGAGGGGCTACACCTTC. Protein: CAWTGVRRGYTF.

This sequence joins TRBV19 and TRBJ1-1, with unresolved D. CDR1 is LNHDA, CDR2 SQIVND, per germline (reference sequence). V lost 1 base to trimming and J lost 11 bases, with 11 bases between them. CDR3 length equals 12 residues. Here the CDR3 reads CASSIAPGGAFF. The CDR3 DNA reads TGTGCCAGTAGTATAGCTCCAGGCGGGGCTTTCTTT.

The sample holds one count of this clone. The chain uses TRBV19 and TRBJ2-7; D might be TRBD1 (5 bases). Germline lookup yields CDR1 LNHDA and CDR2 SQIVND (reference sequence). This CDR3 comprises 16 residues. V shed 9 bases and J shed 0 bases, with 21 bases lying between them. The CDR3 protein is CASRWGSRGPSYEQYF. Written as DNA, the CDR3 is TGTGCCAGCCGGTGGGGCTCTAGGGGTCCCTCCTACGAGCAGTACTTC.

This chain links TRBV5-3 with TRBJ2-6; D is perhaps TRBD1 (6 bases). TRBV5-3 is marked as an open reading frame, function uncertain. Trimming removed 4 bases at V and 0 bases at J, with 23 bases between. The CDR3 length is 20 residues. The CDR3 region is CARSPPPRPGDTSGANVLTF. CDR3 bases: TGTGCCAGAAGCCCACCCCCCCGTCCAGGGGACACCTCTGGGGCCAACGTCCTGACTTTC.

This clone was detected only a few times. The same CDR3 arises from other DNA sequences in this sample as well. The gene calls are TRBV19 and TRBJ1-2; the D gene is possibly TRBD1 (5 bases). The V end was cut by 6 bases, the J end by 2 bases, with 10 bases between. Looked up from germline, CDR1 is LNHDA and CDR2 is SQIVND (reference sequence). The CDR3 is made up of 13 amino acids. The CDR3 region is CASSPQVNYGYTF. In DNA, the CDR3 is TGTGCCAGTAGCCCACAGGTCAACTATGGCTACACCTTC.

The CDR3: CASNPGQASYEQYF. DNA of the CDR3: TGTGCCAGCAACCCGGGACAGGCCTCCTACGAGCAGTACTTC. The chain couples TRBV6-5 to TRBJ2-7; 8 bases agree with TRBD1. The CDR3 totals 14 residues. J gave up 0 bases and V 7 bases, and 5 bases lay outside the gene matches. The germline V gene encodes CDR1 MNHEY and CDR2 SVGAGI.

The chain links TRBV6-1 to TRBJ1-5; tentatively, D is TRBD1 (5 bases). V gave up 1 base and J gave up 3 bases, with 13 bases separating them. CDR3 length: 16 amino acids. CDR1 and CDR2 from the germline V gene are MNHNS and SASEGT. The CDR3 is CASSEGGGRTNQPQHF. CDR3 coding DNA: TGTGCCAGCAGTGAAGGGGGGGGAAGGACCAATCAGCCCCAGCATTTT.

The V call is TRBV11-2, the J call TRBJ2-7, with 9 bases fitting TRBD1. Germline CDR1 is SGHAT and CDR2 is FQNNGV. The CDR3 totals 15 residues. V gave up 5 bases and J gave up 2 bases; unmatched junction bases: 7. The DNA of the CDR3 is TGTGCCAGCAGCGAAGGGACAGGGAGTCCCTACGAGCAGTACTTC. Residues: CASSEGTGSPYEQYF.

CDR3 coding DNA: TGCAGCGTTGACGGACAGGCGTACGGCGAGCAGTACTTC. Protein: CSVDGQAYGEQYF. The chain couples TRBV29-1 to TRBJ2-7; TRBD1 agrees at 7 bases. J lost 6 bases, V lost 3 bases, and 8 bases had no gene match. The CDR3 has 13 amino acids. Germline lookup yields CDR1 SQVTM and CDR2 ANQGSEA.

CDR3 DNA sequence: TGTGCCAGCAGCTCCGTAAGACAGGGAACGAGCAATCAGCCCCAGCATTTT. This translates into CASSSVRQGTSNQPQHF. The V and J genes are TRBV7-6 and TRBJ1-5; 7 bases agree with TRBD1. CDR3 length equals 17 residues. Trimming removed 4 bases from V and 1 base from J; junction bases left unmatched: 10. Looked up from germline, CDR1 is SGHVS and CDR2 is FNYEAQ.

The genes are TRBV6-5 and TRBJ2-5, with 8 bases aligning to TRBD2. The V gene's germline CDR1 is MNHEY and CDR2 SVGAGI. The CDR3 covers 15 residues. After removal of 2 bases from V and 5 bases from J, the junction contained 7 bases not matched to a gene. CDR3 residues: CASSYGTRWSETQYF. CDR3 DNA sequence: TGTGCCAGCAGTTACGGGACTAGATGGAGCGAGACCCAGTACTTC.

V usage is TRBV21-1 and J usage is TRBJ1-5; the table gives TRBD1 as D, unverified against the DNA. TRBV21-1 is assigned pseudogene status. CDR3 length: 18 amino acids. In DNA form, the CDR3 reads TGTGCCAGCAGCAAAGGTCTAGGGACAGGGGACCCGATTCAGCCCCAGCATTTT. Its protein product is CASSKGLGTGDPIQPQHF.

The chain couples TRBV6-1 to TRBJ1-3, with D perhaps TRBD1 (5 bases). The CDR3 totals 15 residues. Germline CDR1 and CDR2: MNHNS and SASEGT. V gave up 2 bases and J gave up 16 bases, with 24 bases separating them. CDR3: CASSEWEETARARYF. The CDR3 nucleotides are TGTGCCAGCAGTGAATGGGAAGAGACAGCAAGAGCAAGGTATTTT.

This rearrangement joins TRBV11-2 to TRBJ2-1, with 9 bases lining up with TRBD2. This CDR3 is 15 amino acids long. Unmatched junction bases numbered 6, after V lost 5 bases and J lost 4 bases. Germline assignment: CDR1 SGHAT and CDR2 FQNNGV. The CDR3, as DNA: TGTGCCAGCAGCCAAAGCGGGGGGCGGTACAATGAGCAGTTCTTC. Its translation: CASSQSGGRYNEQFF.

This chain links TRBV5-1 with TRBJ2-1; 8 nucleotides align to TRBD1. The CDR3 covers 16 residues. Looked up from germline, CDR1 is SGHRS and CDR2 is YFSETQ. V shed 0 bases and J 1 base; nucleotides not matched to a gene: 3. This CDR3 is CASSLGTGLSYNEQFF. Written as DNA, the CDR3 is TGCGCCAGCAGCTTGGGGACAGGGCTTTCCTACAATGAGCAGTTCTTC.